The T cell receptor (beta chain) under discussion was sequenced for a study of blood T cells in healthy people across ages. Through a sample-barcoded 5' primer and a J-beta primer mix, a second PCR was run for about 6 to 11 cycles. Every cDNA was tagged by a template-switch adaptor with 12 random nucleotides. From each sample, at least 2.5 million paired-end reads containing CDR3 were obtained. MiXCR was run by TCRdb on the 5' RACE reads, yielding one entry per CDR3 protein. Of about 760,000 distinct CDR3 sequences listed, 25% are singletons. The total RNA that was extracted per sample amounted to at least 5.5 micrograms. The data also belong to a second study, concerning T cells of mothers and their children.

The specimen sequenced was blood. The TCR was taken from a boy between 5 and 17 years old in good health.

The CDR3 protein is CASSPTGAEANVLTF. The DNA for the CDR3 is TGTGCCAGCAGTCCTACAGGGGCTGAGGCCAACGTCCTGACTTTC. V usage is TRBV12-3 or TRBV12-4 and J usage is TRBJ2-6, with 7 bases that match TRBD1. V lost 5 bases and J lost 6; bases outside the gene matches: 7. The CDR3 is 15 amino acids.